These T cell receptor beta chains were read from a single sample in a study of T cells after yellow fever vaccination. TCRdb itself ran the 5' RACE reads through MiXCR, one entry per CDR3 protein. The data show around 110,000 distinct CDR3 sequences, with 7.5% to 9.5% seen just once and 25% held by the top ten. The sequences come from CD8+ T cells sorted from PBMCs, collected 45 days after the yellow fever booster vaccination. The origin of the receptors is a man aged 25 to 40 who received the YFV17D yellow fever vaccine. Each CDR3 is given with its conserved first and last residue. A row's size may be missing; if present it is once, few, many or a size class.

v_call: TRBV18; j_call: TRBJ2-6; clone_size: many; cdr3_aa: CASSPPISGANVLTF
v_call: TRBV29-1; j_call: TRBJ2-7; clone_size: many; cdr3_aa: CSVRFDSSYEQYF
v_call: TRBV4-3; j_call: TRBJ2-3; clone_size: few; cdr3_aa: CASSQDWPEPDTQYF
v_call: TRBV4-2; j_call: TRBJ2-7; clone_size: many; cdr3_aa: CASSQGDLEARGAYEQYF
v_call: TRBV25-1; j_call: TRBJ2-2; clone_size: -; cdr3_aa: CASTGGTGELFF
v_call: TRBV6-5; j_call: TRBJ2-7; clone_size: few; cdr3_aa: CASSYGSNYEQYF
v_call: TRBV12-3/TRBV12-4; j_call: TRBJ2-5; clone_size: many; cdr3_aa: CASSPPAGGETQYF
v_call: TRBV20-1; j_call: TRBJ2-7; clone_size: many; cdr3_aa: CSAIRENYWYEQYF
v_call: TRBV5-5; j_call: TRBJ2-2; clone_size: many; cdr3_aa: CASSSLELNTGELFF
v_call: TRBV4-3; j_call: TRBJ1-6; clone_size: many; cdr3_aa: CASSQDTNRNSPLHF
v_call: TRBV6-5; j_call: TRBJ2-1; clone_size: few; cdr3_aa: CASSYSIEGLASFEQFF
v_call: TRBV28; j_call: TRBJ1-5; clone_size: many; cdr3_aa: CARQGNQPQHF
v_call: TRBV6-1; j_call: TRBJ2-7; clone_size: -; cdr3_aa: CASSEGGSYYEQYF
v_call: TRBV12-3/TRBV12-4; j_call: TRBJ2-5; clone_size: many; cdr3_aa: CASSPDWAQETQYF
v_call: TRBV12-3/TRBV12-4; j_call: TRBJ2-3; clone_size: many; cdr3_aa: CASRPGARDTQYF
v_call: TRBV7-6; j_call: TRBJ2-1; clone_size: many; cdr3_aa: CASSPRLASYNEQFF
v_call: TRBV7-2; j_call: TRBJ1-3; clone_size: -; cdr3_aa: CASSLGALAGNTIYF
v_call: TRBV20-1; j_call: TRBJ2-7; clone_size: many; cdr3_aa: CSASLPPPALAYEQYF
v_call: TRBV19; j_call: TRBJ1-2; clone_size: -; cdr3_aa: CASSIDEQFYGYTF
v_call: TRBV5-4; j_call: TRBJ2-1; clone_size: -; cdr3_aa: CASSPTSGRASDEQFF
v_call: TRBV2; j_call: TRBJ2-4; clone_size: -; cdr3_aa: CASSEGRAGVSKNIQYF
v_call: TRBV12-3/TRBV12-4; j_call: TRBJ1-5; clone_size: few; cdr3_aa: CASSLAGTRQPQHF
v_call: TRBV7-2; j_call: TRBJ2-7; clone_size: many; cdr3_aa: CASSSDPGLSFYEQYF
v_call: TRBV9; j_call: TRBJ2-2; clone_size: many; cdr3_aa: CASSVRGGVGGELFF
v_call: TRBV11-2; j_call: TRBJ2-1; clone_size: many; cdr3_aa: CASSKPGTRGNEQFF
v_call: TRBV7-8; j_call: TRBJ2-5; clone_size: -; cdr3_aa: CASSLAGGGGETQYF
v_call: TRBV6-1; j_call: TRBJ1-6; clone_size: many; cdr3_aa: CASSEATIYNSPLHF
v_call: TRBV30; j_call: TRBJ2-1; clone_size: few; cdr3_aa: CAWSGAGVGYNEQFF
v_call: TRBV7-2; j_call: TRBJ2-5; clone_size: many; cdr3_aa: CASSLRDRGHQETQYF
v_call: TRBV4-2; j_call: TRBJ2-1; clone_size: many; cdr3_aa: CASSQGLDLNEQFF